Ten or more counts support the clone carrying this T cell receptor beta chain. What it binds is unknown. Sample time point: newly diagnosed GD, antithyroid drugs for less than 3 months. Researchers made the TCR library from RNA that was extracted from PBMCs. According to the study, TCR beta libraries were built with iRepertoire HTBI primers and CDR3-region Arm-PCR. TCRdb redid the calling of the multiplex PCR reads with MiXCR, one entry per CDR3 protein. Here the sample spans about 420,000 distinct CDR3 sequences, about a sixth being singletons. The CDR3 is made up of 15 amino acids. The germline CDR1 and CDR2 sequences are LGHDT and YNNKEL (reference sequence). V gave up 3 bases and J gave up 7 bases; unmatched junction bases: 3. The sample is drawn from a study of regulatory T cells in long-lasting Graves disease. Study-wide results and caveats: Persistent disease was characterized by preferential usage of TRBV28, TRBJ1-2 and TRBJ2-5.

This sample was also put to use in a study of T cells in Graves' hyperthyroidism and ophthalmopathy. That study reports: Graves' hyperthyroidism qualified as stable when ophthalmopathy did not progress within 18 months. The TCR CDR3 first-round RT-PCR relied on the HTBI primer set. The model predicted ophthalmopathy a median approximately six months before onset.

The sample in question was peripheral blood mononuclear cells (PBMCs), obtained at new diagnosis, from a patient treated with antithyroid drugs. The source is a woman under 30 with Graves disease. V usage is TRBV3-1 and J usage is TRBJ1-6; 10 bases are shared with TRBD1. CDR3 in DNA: TGTGCCAGCAGCCACGGGACAGGGGTGAATTCACCCCTCCACTTT. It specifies CASSHGTGVNSPLHF.